This T cell receptor beta chain was sequenced during a study of T cell responses to AZD1222 COVID-19 vaccine. The protocol was immunoSEQ multiplex PCR, while the TCRdb copy is restricted to in-frame clones and leaves out a portion. The sample lists some 70,000 clones; about 83% were seen once. The length of the CDR3 is 12 residues. V gave up 3 bases and J gave up 5 bases, with 8 bases separating them. CDR1 is GTSNPN and CDR2 is SVGIG in the germline V gene (reference sequence). This specimen consisted of peripheral blood, obtained on day 0 of AZD1222 vaccination. This clonotype originated in an adult in good health. V is TRBV30 and J is TRBJ2-4; perhaps D is TRBD1 or TRBD2 (5 bases each). The CDR3 DNA follows: TGTGCCTGGAGGGTGGGGGAAAACATTCAGTACTTC. As protein: CAWRVGENIQYF.